Listed below are T cell receptor beta chains from one sample, sequenced in a study of T-cell memory formation after mild COVID-19. TCRdb independently ran MiXCR on the 5' RACE reads; one entry per CDR3 protein. The sample lists 200,000 to 250,000 distinct CDR3 sequences; roughly 15% were seen once. Specimen: PBMCs or a T cell subset sorted from them (not recorded which). The receptors were sampled from a man younger than 30 who had mild COVID-19 (a few samples of this study predate the infection). Cell type and time point are not known. CDR3s include the opening cysteine and the closing phenylalanine or tryptophan. Fields, in order: V gene, D gene, J gene, clone size, CDR3 protein, CDR3 DNA. D genes are given only for firm matches. Rows give clone size only sometimes, using once, few, many, or a class for an expanded clone.

TRBV5-1	-	TRBJ1-2	few	CASKPTPDGYYGYTF	TGCGCCAGCAAGCCAACACCGGACGGTTACTATGGCTACACCTTC
TRBV7-9	-	TRBJ2-7	-	CASSPNRDYEQYF	TGTGCCAGCAGCCCCAATCGCGACTACGAGCAGTACTTC
TRBV29-1	TRBD1	TRBJ2-3	-	CSVTGTGGATDTQYF	TGCAGCGTGACCGGGACAGGGGGCGCGACAGATACGCAGTATTTT
TRBV5-1	-	TRBJ2-1	few	CASSFGRRGSYNEQFF	TGCGCCAGCAGCTTTGGAAGGCGGGGTTCCTACAATGAGCAGTTCTTC
TRBV7-9	TRBD1	TRBJ1-2	-	CASSLEQGFSGYTF	TGTGCCAGCAGCTTAGAACAGGGGTTCTCTGGCTACACCTTC
TRBV4-2	-	TRBJ2-6	-	CASSPAGGRGSGANVLTF	TGTGCCAGCAGCCCAGCAGGGGGGCGTGGCTCTGGGGCCAACGTCCTGACTTTC
TRBV2	TRBD1	TRBJ2-4	-	CASREVRGGRHF	TGTGCCAGCAGGGAAGTCCGAGGGGGCCGTCACTTC
TRBV7-3	-	TRBJ2-5	-	CASSLTAGPETQYF	TGTGCCAGCAGCTTAACAGCAGGTCCGGAGACCCAGTACTTC
TRBV6-2/TRBV6-3	-	TRBJ1-1	-	CASSYARAGILEAFF	TGTGCCAGCAGTTACGCGAGGGCAGGGATCCTTGAAGCTTTCTTT
TRBV20-1	-	TRBJ2-3	-	CSAAFTASDTQYF	TGCAGTGCTGCATTTACAGCATCGGATACGCAGTATTTT
TRBV7-2	-	TRBJ1-2	-	CASSPLRARGYTF	TGTGCCAGCAGCCCACTTCGGGCGAGAGGCTACACCTTC
TRBV3-1	-	TRBJ1-2	-	CASSQDSSGPNGYTF	TGTGCCAGCAGCCAAGATAGTTCGGGCCCGAATGGCTACACCTTC
TRBV20-1	-	TRBJ2-1	-	CSAPPPGIDYNEQFF	TGCAGTGCTCCTCCCCCCGGGATCGACTACAATGAGCAGTTCTTC
TRBV7-9	TRBD2	TRBJ2-3	few	CASSLASGGAYTDTQYF	TGTGCCAGCAGCCTAGCTAGCGGGGGGGCCTACACAGATACGCAGTATTTT
TRBV20-1	-	TRBJ1-2	-	CSAPPRDGYTF	TGCAGTGCTCCTCCCCGTGATGGCTACACCTTC